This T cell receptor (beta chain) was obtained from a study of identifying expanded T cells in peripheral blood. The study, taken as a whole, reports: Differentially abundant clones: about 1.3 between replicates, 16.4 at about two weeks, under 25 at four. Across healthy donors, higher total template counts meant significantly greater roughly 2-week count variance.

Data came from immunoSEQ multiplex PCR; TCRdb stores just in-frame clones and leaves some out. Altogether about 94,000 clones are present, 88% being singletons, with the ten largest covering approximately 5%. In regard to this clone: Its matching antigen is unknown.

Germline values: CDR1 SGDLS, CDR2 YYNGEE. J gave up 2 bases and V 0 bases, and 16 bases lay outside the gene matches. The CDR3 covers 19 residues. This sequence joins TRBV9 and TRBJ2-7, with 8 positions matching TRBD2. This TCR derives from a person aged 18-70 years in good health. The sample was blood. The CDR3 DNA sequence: TGTGCCAGCAGCGTAGGGAACCTGAGGGTAGCGGGGACCCCCTACGAGCAGTACTTC. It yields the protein CASSVGNLRVAGTPYEQYF.